The 5 T cell receptor beta chains below all came from one sample that was sequenced in a study of T cell responses to AZD1222 COVID-19 vaccine. Libraries were prepared by immunoSEQ multiplex PCR; TCRdb keeps only in-frame clonotypes and omits some of them. Of about 150,000 clones in the sample, 90% were seen once. Sequencing was performed on peripheral blood, taken on day 0 of AZD1222 vaccination. The receptors stem from an adult in good health.

The CDR3 DNA reads TGTGCCAGCAGCTTGAGGGCAACGAGCTCCTATAATTCACCCCTCCACTTT. Its translation: CASSLRATSSYNSPLHF. V usage is TRBV5-8 and J usage is TRBJ1-6; no reliable D call. V was shortened by 1 base and J by 0 bases, with 11 bases between the two germline ends. This CDR3 region has 17 residues. The germline V gene encodes CDR1 SGHTS and CDR2 YDEGEE.

The gene calls are TRBV2 and TRBJ2-2, with TRBD1 as a possible D gene (5 bases). Germline CDR1 SNHLY, CDR2 FYNNEI. This CDR3 is built from 13 residues. The V end was cut by 6 bases, the J end by 8 bases, with 13 bases between. CDR3 loop: CASRLGVAGELFF. CDR3 nucleotide sequence: TGTGCCAGCAGGCTAGGGGTCGCTGGGGAGCTGTTTTTT.

This clone appeared once. V is TRBV19 and J is TRBJ1-2; TRBD1 is a possible D gene (5 bases). Germline CDR1 LNHDA, CDR2 SQIVND (reference sequence). Trimming removed 4 bases from V and 4 bases from J, with 10 bases in between. CDR3 length equals 13 residues. The CDR3 DNA sequence: TGTGCCAGTAGTAGGAGGACACCCTATGGCTACACCTTC. Protein: CASSRRTPYGYTF.

The V call is TRBV4-2, the J call TRBJ2-2; the match to TRBD2 covers 9 bases. CDR3 length: 22 residues. Per the germline V gene, CDR1 is LGHNA and CDR2 is YNFKEQ. V lost 2 bases and J lost 0; bases outside the gene matches: 19. The CDR3 region has the DNA TGTGCCAGCAGCCAATCCCTAAGGAAGCGGGAGGTACAGAGAACGAACACCGGGGAGCTGTTTTTT. It is translated as CASSQSLRKREVQRTNTGELFF.

This clone appeared once. V and J are TRBV19 and TRBJ2-1; 7 positions match TRBD1. The junction had 7 bases not matched to a gene; V was cut back by 8 bases and J by 3 bases. The CDR3 totals 14 residues. Germline V gene data show CDR1 as LNHDA and CDR2 as SQIVND (reference sequence). The CDR3 DNA reads TGTGCCAGTTCCCTTAGGGGGCTCTACAATGAGCAGTTCTTC. Its protein is CASSLRGLYNEQFF.